In its sample, the clone carrying this TCR beta chain was seen many times. Antigen specificity is unknown. The data were obtained in a study of CD8 T cells in ankylosing spondylitis. The CDR3 is 14 amino acids. Per germline, CDR1 KGHDR and CDR2 SFDVKD. V gave up 3 bases and J gave up 14 bases; unmatched junction bases: 11. Study findings and constraints: About 8 highly homologous variants made up a TCR beta motif that seemed to typify ankylosing spondylitis blood.

MiXCR, run by TCRdb on the 5' RACE reads, gives a single entry per CDR3 protein. The sample lists around 130,000 distinct CDR3 sequences, 17% occurring once. The clonotype was recovered from a male donor with ankylosing spondylitis. V is TRBV24-1 and J is TRBJ2-1, with 8 bases that match TRBD1. The sequenced material came from blood, either unsorted or a sorted T cell fraction (not recorded which). The CDR3 loop reads CATSDNMLRQGKFF. As DNA, the CDR3 is TGTGCCACCAGTGATAACATGCTGAGACAGGGGAAGTTCTTC.